This T cell receptor (beta chain) was recovered during a study of CD8 T cells in Susac syndrome. Random hexamers were used to reverse transcribe about 0.5 to 1 ug of RNA. Each CDR3 protein gets one entry after TCRdb re-called the immunoSEQ multiplex PCR reads with MiXCR. The sample consists of roughly 200,000 distinct CDR3 sequences, around 95% of them appearing once. The origin of this receptor is a human donor with multiple sclerosis. What was sequenced was CD4+ T cells from PBMCs.

Here the CDR3 DNA reads TGTGCCACCAGTGATTTGCAAGGGGAGGACATCGCGGAGTTCTTC. It encodes CATSDLQGEDIAEFF. The genes are TRBV24-1 and TRBJ2-1, with D possibly being TRBD2 (6 bases). Trimming left V 0 bases short and J 14 bases short, with 19 bases between. The CDR3 has 15 residues. CDR1 KGHDR and CDR2 SFDVKD come from the germline V gene.